The rows below give T cell receptor beta chains drawn from one sample of a study of OX40 agonist ivuxolimab in advanced cancers. Data came from immunoSEQ multiplex PCR; TCRdb stores just in-frame clones and leaves some out. The sample lists some 17,000 clones; approximately 83% were seen once. This sample comprised CD4+ or CD8+ T cells sorted from blood, obtained in a trial of the OX40 agonist ivuxolimab. Receptor source: an adult with an advanced solid tumor such as melanoma, head and neck, liver or kidney cancer. The CDR3 runs from the conserved cysteine through the conserved F or W. The D gene is left open where the match is weak. Some rows have no size entry. The others give once, few or many, or a class for an expanded clone.

d_gene | j_gene | abundance | v_gene | CDR3aa | CDR3nt
- | TRBJ1-1 | - | TRBV19 | CASSLTGSGTEAFF | TGTGCCAGTAGTTTAACAGGGTCGGGCACTGAAGCTTTCTTT
- | TRBJ2-1 | - | TRBV19 | CASSIDLSYEQFF | TGTGCCAGTAGTATAGATCTCAGTTATGAGCAGTTCTTC
TRBD1 | TRBJ1-4 | - | TRBV5-5 | CASSPFGQGSNEKLFF | TGTGCCAGCAGCCCCTTCGGACAGGGGTCTAATGAAAAACTGTTTTTT
- | TRBJ2-5 | - | TRBV9 | CASSVEGIETQYF | TGTGCCAGCAGCGTAGAAGGGATAGAGACCCAGTACTTC
TRBD1 | TRBJ1-1 | few | TRBV5-6 | CASSLGGQGQNTEAFF | TGTGCCAGCAGCTTGGGAGGACAGGGGCAGAACACTGAAGCTTTCTTT
- | TRBJ2-6 | - | TRBV7-6 | CASSLEGVGSGANVLTF | TGTGCCAGCAGCTTAGAGGGGGTAGGCTCTGGGGCCAACGTCCTGACTTTC
TRBD1 | TRBJ2-1 | - | TRBV6-6 | CASSYSSGTGNEQFF | TGTGCCAGCAGTTACTCTTCCGGGACAGGGAATGAGCAGTTCTTC
- | TRBJ2-3 | - | TRBV2 | CASSDAERAIGGDTQYF | TGTGCCAGCAGTGACGCTGAGCGGGCGATTGGAGGAGATACGCAGTATTTT
- | TRBJ2-3 | medium-sized | TRBV19 | CASNDRDPFTDTQYF | TGTGCCAGTAACGACCGGGACCCATTCACAGATACGCAGTATTTT
- | TRBJ2-7 | - | TRBV28 | CASSLRFGYYEQYF | TGTGCCAGCAGTCTTAGATTCGGCTACTACGAGCAGTACTTC
- | TRBJ2-1 | - | TRBV7-6 | CASSEYNEQFF | TGTGCCAGCTCTGAATACAATGAGCAGTTCTTC
- | TRBJ2-7 | - | TRBV28 | CAIQGVPYEQYF | TGTGCCATACAGGGAGTCCCCTACGAGCAGTACTTC
- | TRBJ2-2 | - | TRBV28 | CASSARDLGGELFF | TGTGCCAGCAGTGCCCGGGACCTAGGCGGGGAGCTGTTTTTT
- | TRBJ1-1 | - | TRBV7-8 | CASSLGETESTEAFF | TGTGCCAGCAGCTTGGGGGAAACAGAGTCCACTGAAGCTTTCTTT
TRBD1 | TRBJ2-3 | - | TRBV6-1 | CASSESTGDGTDTQYF | TGTGCCAGCAGTGAATCGACAGGGGATGGCACAGATACGCAGTATTTT
- | TRBJ1-5 | - | TRBV9 | CASSNNRADQPQHF | TGTGCCAGCAGCAATAACAGGGCTGATCAGCCCCAGCATTTT
- | TRBJ1-2 | once | TRBV30 | CAWSQGYGYTF | TGTGCCTGGAGTCAGGGGTATGGCTACACCTTC
TRBD1 | TRBJ1-4 | - | TRBV5-1 | CASTTVGQNNEKLFF | TGTGCCAGCACCACGGTGGGACAGAATAATGAAAAACTGTTTTTT
TRBD2 | TRBJ2-7 | - | TRBV4-2 | CASSQLAGGPLYEQYF | TGTGCCAGCAGCCAATTAGCGGGAGGACCCCTCTACGAGCAGTACTTC
- | TRBJ1-5 | - | TRBV19 | CAKPEQGAPQHF | TGTGCCAAACCTGAACAGGGAGCTCCCCAGCATTTT
TRBD1 | TRBJ2-5 | - | TRBV4-3 | CASSRDSQETQYF | TGCGCCAGCAGCCGGGACAGCCAAGAGACCCAGTACTTC
TRBD1 | TRBJ1-5 | - | TRBV4-1 | CASSQRGDRVDNQPQHF | TGCGCCAGCAGCCAAAGGGGGGACAGGGTCGACAATCAGCCCCAGCATTTT
- | TRBJ2-3 | - | TRBV2 | CASSEGANTQYF | TGTGCCAGCAGTGAGGGGGCTAATACGCAGTATTTT
TRBD2 | TRBJ2-7 | - | TRBV7-9 | CASSQDPASGSFDEQYF | TGTGCCAGCAGCCAAGATCCGGCTAGCGGGAGTTTCGACGAGCAGTACTTC
- | TRBJ2-1 | - | TRBV2 | CASRSTEHNEQFF | TGTGCCAGCAGGTCTACCGAGCACAATGAGCAGTTCTTC
TRBD1 | TRBJ2-3 | - | TRBV28 | CASNRDRGTDTQYF | TGTGCCAGCAACCGGGACAGGGGCACAGATACGCAGTATTTT
- | TRBJ2-7 | - | TRBV5-8 | CASSSPAYEQYF | TGTGCCAGCAGCTCGCCTGCCTACGAGCAGTACTTC
- | TRBJ2-4 | once | TRBV11-3 | CASSLTLSGEDKNIQYF | TGTGCCAGCAGCTTAACCCTATCTGGAGAGGACAAAAACATTCAGTACTTC
- | TRBJ1-6 | - | TRBV28 | CASSLEGEVSPLHF | TGTGCCAGCAGTTTGGAGGGGGAAGTGTCACCCCTCCACTTT
- | TRBJ2-1 | - | TRBV5-4 | CASSLPGHGRNEQFF | TGTGCCAGCAGCTTACCGGGACACGGGAGGAATGAGCAGTTCTTC
- | TRBJ1-1 | - | TRBV7-6 | CASSLWDGGTEAFF | TGTGCCAGCAGCTTATGGGACGGGGGCACTGAAGCTTTCTTT
TRBD1 | TRBJ2-1 | - | TRBV11-3 | CASGTGTGQFF | TGTGCCAGCGGGACCGGGACAGGGCAGTTCTTC
- | TRBJ2-1 | - | TRBV6-1 | CASTDSLNEQFF | TGTGCCAGCACTGACAGCCTCAATGAGCAGTTCTTC
- | TRBJ1-5 | - | TRBV27 | CASSLRGASNQPQHF | TGTGCCAGCAGTTTACGAGGGGCGAGCAATCAGCCCCAGCATTTT
- | TRBJ2-7 | - | TRBV4-2 | CASSQESPGGAELDYEQYF | TGTGCCAGCAGCCAAGAAAGCCCGGGTGGTGCTGAATTAGACTACGAGCAGTACTTC
- | TRBJ2-1 | - | TRBV4-3 | CASSRTPYEQFF | TGCGCCAGCAGCCGCACACCTTATGAGCAGTTCTTC
- | TRBJ2-1 | - | TRBV6-5 | CASSLRSGGYNEQFF | TGTGCCAGCAGTCTCCGAAGTGGGGGGTACAATGAGCAGTTCTTC
- | TRBJ1-5 | - | TRBV15 | CATSSDGYSNQPQHF | TGTGCCACCAGCAGCGACGGATATAGCAATCAGCCCCAGCATTTT
TRBD2 | TRBJ2-7 | - | TRBV15 | CATSSRGGRNSYEQYF | TGTGCCACCAGCAGCCGGGGGGGGCGGAACTCCTACGAGCAGTACTTC
TRBD1 | TRBJ2-7 | - | TRBV5-1 | CASSGDRAYEQYF | TGCGCCAGCAGCGGAGACAGGGCTTACGAGCAGTACTTC
TRBD2 | TRBJ2-1 | medium-sized | TRBV9 | CASSVSVGLAASYNEQFF | TGTGCCAGCAGCGTATCGGTCGGACTAGCGGCTTCCTACAATGAGCAGTTCTTC
- | TRBJ1-2 | few | TRBV6-4 | CASSDSSQGSGGYTF | TGTGCCAGCAGTGACTCGAGTCAGGGGTCGGGCGGCTACACCTTC
TRBD1 | TRBJ1-3 | - | TRBV4-2 | CASSQDPFLTGNENTIYF | TGTGCCAGCAGCCAAGACCCCTTTTTGACAGGGAATGAAAACACCATATATTTT
- | TRBJ2-3 | - | TRBV27 | CASSLSLADTQYF | TGTGCCAGCAGTTTATCGTTGGCAGATACGCAGTATTTT
TRBD2 | TRBJ2-4 | - | TRBV7-8 | CASSWGLAEIAKNIQYF | TGTGCCAGCAGCTGGGGACTAGCGGAAATAGCCAAAAACATTCAGTACTTC
- | TRBJ2-7 | - | TRBV9 | CASSVELGASYEQYF | TGTGCCAGCAGCGTGGAGTTAGGAGCCTCCTACGAGCAGTACTTC
TRBD1 | TRBJ2-2 | - | TRBV6-5 | CASSYSMARGNGELFF | TGTGCCAGCAGTTACTCGATGGCCAGGGGGAACGGGGAGCTGTTTTTT
TRBD1 | TRBJ2-7 | - | TRBV4-1 | CASSQGTGHYEQYF | TGCGCCAGCAGCCAGGGGACAGGTCACTACGAGCAGTACTTC